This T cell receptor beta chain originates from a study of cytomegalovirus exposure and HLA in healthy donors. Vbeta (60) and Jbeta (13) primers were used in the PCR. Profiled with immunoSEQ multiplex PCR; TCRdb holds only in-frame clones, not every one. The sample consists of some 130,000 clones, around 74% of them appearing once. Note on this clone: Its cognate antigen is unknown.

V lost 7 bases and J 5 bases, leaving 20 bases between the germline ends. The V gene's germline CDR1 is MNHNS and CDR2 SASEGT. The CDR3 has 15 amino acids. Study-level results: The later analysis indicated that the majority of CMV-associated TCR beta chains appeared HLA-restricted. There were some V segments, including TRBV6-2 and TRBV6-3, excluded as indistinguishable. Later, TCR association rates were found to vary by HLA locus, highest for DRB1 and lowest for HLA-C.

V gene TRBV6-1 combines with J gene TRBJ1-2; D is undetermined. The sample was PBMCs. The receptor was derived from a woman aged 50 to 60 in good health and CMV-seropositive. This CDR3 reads CASINSPRPPYGYTF. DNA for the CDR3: TGTGCCAGCATCAACAGTCCGCGACCTCCATATGGCTACACCTTC.